Each of the 25 T cell receptor beta chains below was sequenced from the same sample in a study of CD8+ T cells in alopecia areata. Treatment of the sample: oral pan-JAK inhibitor, 5-10 mg twice daily. Sequencing relied on a cDNA template that was reverse transcribed from extracted RNA. Profiling relied on immunoSEQ multiplex PCR, and the TCRdb table lists in-frame clones only, not all of them. There are more than 95,000 clones in the sample; about 61% occur only once, and roughly 30% lies in the top ten. Material: CD8+ T cells sorted from blood, obtained at week 4, from a patient treated with tofacitinib. The source of these receptors is a human donor with alopecia areata.

The chain links TRBV28 to TRBJ2-3; 7 bases line up with TRBD1. CDR3 length: 15 amino acids. V gave up 6 bases and J gave up 2 bases; unmatched junction bases: 8. The germline V gene encodes CDR1 MDHEN and CDR2 SYDVKM. The CDR3 is CASSTGQVVTDTQYF. The CDR3 DNA reads TGTGCCAGCAGCACAGGACAGGTGGTCACAGATACGCAGTATTTT.

The chain has TRBV29-1 and TRBJ1-2; 9 bases align to TRBD1. The V segment lost 3 bases and the J segment 4 bases; nucleotides outside the gene matches: 18. Germline V gene data show CDR1 as SQVTM and CDR2 as ANQGSEA. CDR3 length: 18 residues. CDR3 nucleotide sequence: TGCAGCGTTGACGGTAGCCGGGACAGGGAAGGTGTAGGCTATGGCTACACCTTC. Translating gives CSVDGSRDREGVGYGYTF.

There are a few counts of this clone. This chain links TRBV30 with TRBJ2-2; D uncertain. The CDR3 loop spans 13 amino acids. Trimming left V 0 bases short and J 5 bases short, with 7 bases between. In germline, CDR1 is GTSNPN, CDR2 SVGIG (reference sequence). Here the CDR3 reads CAWSVDPTGELFF. CDR3 DNA: TGTGCCTGGAGTGTAGATCCAACCGGGGAGCTGTTTTTT.

The chain has TRBV4-1 and TRBJ1-6, with D maybe TRBD1 (6 bases). Germline assignment: CDR1 MGHRA and CDR2 YSYEKL. V shed 0 bases and J shed 7 bases, with 10 bases lying between them. There are 15 residues in the CDR3. CDR3 bases: TGCGCCAGCAGCCAAGAGTCCGGACAGAATTCACCCCTCCACTTT. Protein: CASSQESGQNSPLHF.

The chain links TRBV2 to TRBJ2-6; D may be TRBD1 (6 bases). V lost 5 bases and J lost 2, with 10 bases in between. Germline V lookup: CDR1 SNHLY, CDR2 FYNNEI. This CDR3 is 15 amino acids long. DNA for the CDR3: TGTGCCAGCAGTTACAGGGAAGCTGGGGCCAACGTCCTGACTTTC. As protein: CASSYREAGANVLTF.

This rearrangement joins TRBV28 to TRBJ1-6; no clear D. The CDR3 contains 15 residues. Germline loops: CDR1 MDHEN, CDR2 SYDVKM. Deletions cut 5 bases from V and 7 bases from J, with 15 bases between. CDR3 region: CASSPRPEGNSPLHF. DNA of the CDR3: TGTGCCAGCAGTCCCCGACCAGAGGGAAATTCACCCCTCCACTTT.

This clone occurred a few times. V is TRBV27 and J is TRBJ2-5; TRBD1 matches 10 bases. The CDR3 has 15 residues. The germline CDR1 and CDR2 sequences are MNHEY and SMNVEV (reference sequence). J was trimmed by 10 bases and V by 5 bases; bases with no gene match: 13. CDR3 DNA sequence: TGTGCCAGCAGTCCCTTAGGACAGGGGGATCGCAGCCAGTACTTC. Translation gives CASSPLGQGDRSQYF.

The rearrangement uses TRBV10-2 and TRBJ2-6; D call uncertain. The CDR3 runs 15 residues. V lost 6 bases, J lost 1 base, and 10 bases lay in between. Germline V gene sequence: CDR1 WSHSY, CDR2 SAAADI. The DNA of the CDR3 is TGCGCCAGCAGCGAACGAAGATCTGGGGCCAACGTCCTGACTTTC. Encoded protein: CASSERRSGANVLTF.

This CDR3 reads CASSPSPIGTQTNYGYTF. The CDR3 nucleotides are TGTGCCAGCAGCCCCTCCCCAATCGGGACGCAAACTAACTATGGCTACACCTTC. This chain connects TRBV11-2 to TRBJ1-2; D is perhaps TRBD1 (5 bases). The CDR3 has 18 amino acids. The germline gives CDR1 SGHAT, CDR2 FQNNGV. V lost 5 bases, J lost 0 bases, and 22 bases lay in between.

The chain carries TRBV30 and TRBJ1-1; tentatively, D is TRBD1 (5 bases). The V gene's germline CDR1 is GTSNPN and CDR2 SVGIG (reference sequence). Trimming pared 2 bases from V and 4 bases from J, leaving 11 bases between. The CDR3 totals 13 residues. CDR3 DNA sequence: TGTGCCTGGAGTTGGGGGTTTATCACTGAAGCTTTCTTT. Translating it yields CAWSWGFITEAFF.

A remark on this clone: The same CDR3 is also encoded by other DNA sequences in this sample. The chain combines TRBV27 with TRBJ2-7, with D uncertain. This CDR3 has 13 residues. Trimming shortened V by 2 bases and J by 1 base, and 6 bases separated the two germline ends. The germline gives CDR1 MNHEY, CDR2 SMNVEV (reference sequence). The chain's CDR3 is CASSLAGSYEQYF. The CDR3 DNA reads TGTGCCAGCAGTTTAGCAGGTTCCTACGAGCAGTACTTC.

The V call is TRBV30, the J call TRBJ2-3; D is uncertain. V gave up 1 base and J gave up 2 bases, with 13 bases separating them. Germline values: CDR1 GTSNPN, CDR2 SVGIG (reference sequence). The CDR3 runs 15 residues. The CDR3 sequence is CAWSGIDGFTDTQYF. The CDR3, as DNA: TGTGCCTGGAGTGGGATTGACGGATTCACAGATACGCAGTATTTT.

The CDR3 nucleotides read TGTGCCAGCAGCGACGGACTAGCGGGGCACGAGCAGTACTTC. The encoded protein is CASSDGLAGHEQYF. The chain carries TRBV7-8 and TRBJ2-7, with TRBD2 matching over 12 bases. The CDR3 is made up of 14 amino acids. CDR1 is SGHVS and CDR2 is FQNEAQ in the germline V gene. V trimming: 5 bases; J trimming: 5 bases; junction bases outside the gene matches: 4. The variable domain in full, completed from reference TRBV7-8 and TRBJ2-7, reads GAGVSQSPRYKVAKRGQDVALRCDPISGHVSLFWYQQALGQGPEFLTYFQNEAQLDKSGLPSDRFFAERPEGSVSTLKIQRTQQEDSAVYLCASSDGLAGHEQYFGPGTRLTVT.

This chain uses TRBV30 with TRBJ1-2; D call uncertain. V lost 1 base and J lost 8, with 17 bases in between. The CDR3 length is 14 residues. Looked up from germline, CDR1 is GTSNPN and CDR2 is SVGIG (reference sequence). The CDR3 DNA reads TGTGCCTGGAGTGATGGGCGTGGGCTCGTAGGCTACACCTTC. It specifies CAWSDGRGLVGYTF. Combining the CDR3 with reference TRBV30 and TRBJ1-2 gives the whole variable domain SQTIHQWPATLVQPVGSPLSLECTVEGTSNPNLYWYRQAAGRGLQLLFYSVGIGQISSEVPQNLSASRPQDRQFILSSKKLLLSDSGFYLCAWSDGRGLVGYTFGSGTRLTVV.

The V gene is TRBV13, the J gene TRBJ2-5, with unresolved D. Germline lookup yields CDR1 PRHDT and CDR2 FYEKMQ (reference sequence). The CDR3 is 13 residues long. V was pared by 5 bases and J by 2 bases, with 9 bases between. The CDR3 DNA follows: TGTGCCAGCAGCCCCAGAGTACAAGAGACCCAGTACTTC. It specifies CASSPRVQETQYF.

This clone came up a few times. The J gene is TRBJ2-3, the V gene TRBV6-4; the D gene is possibly TRBD2 (5 bases). The CDR3 is 14 residues long. Germline V CDR1 and CDR2: MRHNA, SNTAGT. Trimming left V 2 bases short and J 2 bases short, with 8 bases between. The CDR3 reads CASSDGLPTDTQYF. CDR3 DNA sequence: TGTGCCAGCAGTGACGGACTCCCCACAGATACGCAGTATTTT.

This chain uses TRBV5-6 with TRBJ1-2; D is undetermined. The V gene's germline CDR1 is SGHDT and CDR2 YYEEEE. V was cut by 0 bases and J by 8 bases, with 8 bases left in between. CDR3 length: 12 residues. CDR3 sequence reads: CASSLGTTGYTF. The DNA for the CDR3 is TGTGCCAGCAGCTTGGGTACGACCGGCTACACCTTC. Full variable domain (outside the CDR3, taken from reference TRBV5-6 and TRBJ1-2): DAGVTQSPTHLIKTRGQQVTLRCSPKSGHDTVSWYQQALGQGPQFIFQYYEEEERQRGNFPDRFSGHQFPNYSSELNVNALLLGDSALYLCASSLGTTGYTFGSGTRLTVV.

The rearrangement uses TRBV30 and TRBJ1-6, with D unresolved. This CDR3 contains 15 residues. Germline CDR1 and CDR2: GTSNPN and SVGIG (reference sequence). Deletions cut 0 bases from V and 1 base from J, with 7 bases between. CDR3 region: CAWSVPWSYNSPLHF. In DNA form, the CDR3 reads TGTGCCTGGAGTGTCCCATGGTCCTATAATTCACCCCTCCACTTT.

This chain joins TRBV30 and TRBJ2-3; TRBD1 aligns across 7 bases. V lost 4 bases, J lost 3 bases, and 13 bases stayed unmatched. Germline lookup yields CDR1 GTSNPN and CDR2 SVGIG (reference sequence). This CDR3 is 16 amino acids long. CDR3 region: CAWTPGAGGSTDTQYF. The CDR3 coding sequence is TGTGCCTGGACCCCCGGCGCAGGGGGTAGTACAGATACGCAGTATTTT.

The chain has TRBV10-3 and TRBJ2-7, with 13 bases matching TRBD2. The V gene end was trimmed by 3 bases and the J gene end by 4 bases; junction bases not matched to a gene: 12. Germline V gene data show CDR1 as ENHRY and CDR2 as SYGVKD. This CDR3 is built from 18 residues. CDR3 sequence reads: CAISDPGLAGVSGYEQYF. The CDR3 bases are TGTGCCATCAGTGACCCCGGACTAGCGGGGGTTTCTGGTTACGAGCAGTACTTC.

The rearrangement links TRBV5-6 to TRBJ2-7, with D uncertain. V lost 0 bases and J lost 4, with 8 bases in between. This CDR3 comprises 13 residues. Germline V gene data show CDR1 as SGHDT and CDR2 as YYEEEE. This CDR3 is CASSLGSGYEQYF. As DNA, the CDR3 is TGTGCCAGCAGCTTGGGATCCGGATACGAGCAGTACTTC.

This clone was detected a few times. The chain carries TRBV6-5 and TRBJ2-5; a possible D gene is TRBD1 (6 bases). This CDR3 comprises 13 residues. Trimming shortened V by 4 bases and J by 5 bases, and 11 bases separated the two germline ends. CDR1 is MNHEY and CDR2 is SVGAGI in the germline V gene. CDR3 in DNA: TGTGCCAGCAGTTGGGGGCTAGCCGAGACCCAGTACTTC. The encoded protein is CASSWGLAETQYF.

This sequence joins TRBV29-1 and TRBJ2-1; 11 bases map to TRBD1. Germline assignment: CDR1 SQVTM and CDR2 ANQGSEA. Germline trimming cut 6 bases from V and 4 bases from J; bases unmatched to any gene: 5. This CDR3 has 14 amino acids. The CDR3 DNA sequence: TGCAGCGTCCCGGGACAGGGGGGATACAATGAGCAGTTCTTC. Protein product: CSVPGQGGYNEQFF.

The V gene is TRBV30, the J gene TRBJ1-5; 8 bases line up with TRBD1. Germline V gene lookup returns CDR1 GTSNPN and CDR2 SVGIG (reference sequence). The CDR3 covers 13 residues. V lost 5 bases, J lost 4 bases, and 4 bases stayed unmatched. CDR3 region: CAWAGDRNQPQHF. CDR3 bases: TGTGCCTGGGCCGGGGACAGGAATCAGCCCCAGCATTTT.

The V call is TRBV15, the J call TRBJ2-5; D gene unclear. V dropped 3 bases and J dropped 2 bases, with 13 bases sitting between them. From germline, CDR1 is LNHNV and CDR2 YYDKDF (reference sequence). The CDR3 is made up of 15 amino acids. As DNA, the CDR3 is TGTGCCACCAGCAGCTCGCCGGAACAGCAAGAGACCCAGTACTTC. Residues: CATSSSPEQQETQYF.